This T cell receptor (beta chain) came from a study of blood T cell repertoires in COVID-19. The CDR3 has 13 amino acids. Germline-derived CDR1 and CDR2 are MNHEY and SVGAGI. Unmatched junction bases numbered 7, after V lost 11 bases and J lost 7 bases. A PCR-confirmed or clinician-diagnosed COVID-19 case had contacted exposed participants within 2 weeks of entry. Under the authors' procedure: From reference gene primer amplification, estimates of nucleated cell counts were derived. Measured with immunoSEQ multiplex PCR; TCRdb has only the in-frame clones, and not every one. V and J calls and clone size come straight from that table; D and trimming were deduced from the DNA. The sample comprises hundreds of thousands of clones, under 90% of which are singletons, and 3.5% to 4% rests with the top ten.

The sequencing sample was made of PBMCs or T cells enriched from blood (not recorded which). V is TRBV6-5 and J is TRBJ2-1, with 11 bases identical to TRBD1. The sequence derives from a woman in her thirties or forties who had been exposed to COVID-19. CDR3 residues: CAHRGQGVNEQFF. CDR3 DNA sequence: TGTGCCCACCGGGGACAGGGGGTAAATGAGCAGTTCTTC.